This is a list of T cell receptor beta chains from one sample in a study of T-cell memory formation after mild COVID-19. Via MiXCR, TCRdb re-called the 5' RACE reads, giving one row per CDR3 protein. The sample lists 70,000 to 100,000 distinct CDR3 sequences; over 12% were seen once. Sequences were obtained from PBMCs or a T cell subset sorted from them (not recorded which). The receptor set was obtained from a man younger than 35 who had mild COVID-19 (a few samples of this study predate the infection). Cell type and time point are not known. CDR3s include the opening cysteine and the closing phenylalanine or tryptophan. The D gene is left open where the match is weak. Clone size is given for some rows only: seen once, a few or many times, or a class if the clone is expanded.

D gene	clone size	CDR3 length	V gene	J gene	CDR3 protein	CDR3 DNA
NA	NA	14	TRBV15	TRBJ1-2	CATSRTELGYGYTF	TGTGCCACCAGCAGAACAGAGCTGGGCTATGGCTACACCTTC
NA	few	18	TRBV7-2	TRBJ1-5	CASSLEPPGADSNQPQHF	TGTGCCAGCAGCTTAGAGCCCCCCGGGGCGGACAGCAATCAGCCCCAGCATTTT
TRBD2	NA	15	TRBV7-9	TRBJ2-1	CASSLIAGDHNEQFF	TGTGCCAGCAGCTTAATAGCGGGGGATCACAATGAGCAGTTCTTC
NA	NA	14	TRBV5-1	TRBJ2-7	CASSSVGQNYEQYF	TGCGCCAGCAGTTCCGTTGGACAGAACTACGAGCAGTACTTC
TRBD2	few	14	TRBV6-5	TRBJ2-2	CASNPGLAGQELFF	TGTGCCAGCAATCCGGGACTAGCGGGCCAGGAGCTGTTTTTT
NA	many	16	TRBV7-2	TRBJ1-1	CASSLVAGTLNTEAFF	TGTGCCAGCAGCTTAGTGGCAGGGACTTTGAACACTGAAGCTTTCTTT
TRBD1	few	14	TRBV5-1	TRBJ1-1	CASSRRTGLPEAFF	TGCGCCAGCAGCCGGAGGACAGGCCTGCCTGAAGCTTTCTTT
TRBD1	NA	15	TRBV19	TRBJ1-1	CASSIDTGGNTEAFF	TGTGCCAGTAGTATAGATACAGGGGGCAACACTGAAGCTTTCTTT
TRBD1	NA	17	TRBV7-9	TRBJ1-4	CASSLTPVGTGSLKLFF	TGTGCCAGCAGCTTAACCCCCGTTGGGACAGGTTCGCTAAAACTGTTTTTT
NA	few	16	TRBV28	TRBJ2-1	CASETVRALPYNEQFF	TGTGCCAGCGAAACCGTCCGGGCCCTCCCCTACAATGAGCAGTTCTTC
NA	NA	15	TRBV7-6	TRBJ2-6	CASSLSVSGANVLTF	TGTGCCAGCAGCCTAAGCGTCTCTGGGGCCAACGTCCTGACTTTC
NA	few	15	TRBV20-1	TRBJ1-1	CSAPRAGSSPQRAFF	TGCAGTGCGCCCCGCGCGGGGTCCAGTCCCCAGCGAGCTTTCTTT
NA	few	16	TRBV4-1	TRBJ1-1	CASSQGAGGFDTEAFF	TGCGCCAGCAGCCAAGGGGCGGGTGGGTTCGACACTGAAGCTTTCTTT
NA	medium-sized	14	TRBV9	TRBJ2-5	CASSDSGVQETQYF	TGTGCCAGCAGCGATTCGGGGGTCCAAGAGACCCAGTACTTC
NA	NA	17	TRBV3-1	TRBJ2-1	CASSPAPGWEAYNEQFF	TGTGCCAGCAGCCCCGCTCCGGGCTGGGAAGCATACAATGAGCAGTTCTTC
NA	many	17	TRBV3-1	TRBJ2-2	CASSQVLVGPNTGELFF	TGTGCCAGCAGCCAAGTATTGGTCGGGCCAAACACCGGGGAGCTGTTTTTT
NA	few	14	TRBV4-1	TRBJ2-1	CASSQVGQDNEQFF	TGCGCCAGCAGCCAAGTTGGGCAGGACAATGAGCAGTTCTTC
NA	NA	14	TRBV18	TRBJ1-2	CASSQVLDKDGYTF	TGTGCCAGCTCACAGGTTTTGGATAAGGATGGCTACACCTTC
NA	few	17	TRBV7-2	TRBJ2-3	CASSRHPGDIVKDTQYF	TGTGCCAGCAGCCGCCATCCCGGGGACATCGTTAAAGATACGCAGTATTTT
TRBD1	NA	13	TRBV20-1	TRBJ2-7	CSAGATGGREQYF	TGCAGTGCGGGCGCGACAGGGGGCCGTGAGCAGTACTTC
NA	few	13	TRBV11-2	TRBJ2-5	CASRAAPLETQYF	TGTGCCAGCAGGGCCGCCCCTTTGGAGACCCAGTACTTC
NA	few	17	TRBV12-3/TRBV12-4	TRBJ2-3	CASSWEDVLASTDTQYF	TGTGCCAGCAGTTGGGAAGATGTCCTAGCTAGCACAGATACGCAGTATTTT
NA	few	14	TRBV4-1	TRBJ2-3	CASSQRGGIDTQYF	TGCGCCAGCAGCCAGCGGGGCGGGATAGATACGCAGTATTTT
TRBD1	many	14	TRBV5-1	TRBJ1-1	CASSFGGTDTEAFF	TGCGCCAGCAGCTTCGGAGGGACAGACACTGAAGCTTTCTTT
NA	many	15	TRBV6-2/TRBV6-3	TRBJ2-6	CASSPSSSGANVLTF	TGTGCCAGCAGCCCGTCGTCCTCTGGGGCCAACGTCCTGACTTTC
NA	many	15	TRBV10-2	TRBJ2-5	CASSGGHRLQETQYF	TGCGCCAGCAGTGGGGGCCACAGATTACAAGAGACCCAGTACTTC
TRBD1	few	16	TRBV2	TRBJ2-7	CASSDPGQRVPYEQYF	TGTGCCAGCAGTGACCCGGGACAGAGGGTACCCTACGAGCAGTACTTC
NA	many	18	TRBV4-1	TRBJ2-1	CASSQDEGIMTGSKGQFF	TGCGCCAGCAGCCAAGACGAGGGGATTATGACGGGCTCCAAGGGGCAGTTCTTC
TRBD2	few	14	TRBV12-3/TRBV12-4	TRBJ2-5	CASSSTGGRETQYF	TGTGCCAGCAGTTCCACGGGGGGGAGGGAGACCCAGTACTTC
TRBD2	few	15	TRBV20-1	TRBJ2-3	CSALGLAGAAGTQYF	TGCAGTGCTCTAGGACTAGCGGGGGCCGCGGGTACGCAGTATTTT
TRBD1	NA	16	TRBV4-1	TRBJ1-1	CASSQVRTGGNTEAFF	TGCGCCAGCAGCCAAGTGAGGACAGGGGGGAACACTGAAGCTTTCTTT
TRBD1	few	16	TRBV5-1	TRBJ2-2	CASSLRQGVGAGELFF	TGCGCCAGCAGCTTGCGACAGGGGGTCGGGGCCGGGGAGCTGTTTTTT
NA	NA	14	TRBV11-2	TRBJ2-2	CASSLMPWSGELFF	TGTGCCAGCAGCTTAATGCCCTGGTCCGGGGAGCTGTTTTTT
NA	NA	15	TRBV4-1	TRBJ1-5	CASSQDLGGNQPQHF	TGCGCCAGCAGCCAAGATCTGGGCGGTAATCAGCCCCAGCATTTT
NA	NA	16	TRBV3-1	TRBJ1-1	CASSQGYSELNTEAFF	TGTGCCAGCAGCCAAGGTTATAGCGAACTAAACACTGAAGCTTTCTTT
TRBD1	NA	15	TRBV5-1	TRBJ1-1	CASSLGQGTSTEAFF	TGCGCCAGCAGCTTGGGACAGGGAACTAGCACTGAAGCTTTCTTT
TRBD2	NA	14	TRBV3-1	TRBJ2-5	CASSPTSGAETQYF	TGTGCCAGCAGCCCCACTAGCGGGGCCGAGACCCAGTACTTC
TRBD1	few	15	TRBV15	TRBJ1-5	CATSVTGGAGQPQHF	TGTGCCACCAGTGTGACAGGGGGCGCGGGTCAGCCCCAGCATTTT
NA	few	15	TRBV7-3	TRBJ2-5	CASSLGLRGKETQYF	TGTGCCAGCAGCTTAGGGCTCAGGGGAAAAGAGACCCAGTACTTC
TRBD2	NA	13	TRBV29-1	TRBJ2-7	CSVKSLADYEQYF	TGCAGCGTTAAGAGTCTAGCGGATTACGAGCAGTACTTC
NA	NA	15	TRBV4-3	TRBJ2-2	CASSQGERNTGELFF	TGCGCCAGCAGCCAAGGGGAGCGCAACACCGGGGAGCTGTTTTTT
TRBD2	few	17	TRBV6-2/TRBV6-3	TRBJ2-1	CASRTPSRVAGGDEQFF	TGTGCCAGCAGGACCCCTTCACGGGTAGCGGGAGGCGATGAGCAGTTCTTC
NA	few	16	TRBV11-2	TRBJ1-4	CASSSTGRRSNEKLFF	TGTGCCAGCAGCTCCACTGGTAGGAGGTCTAATGAAAAACTGTTTTTT
NA	many	13	TRBV4-1	TRBJ2-7	CASSHLTRDEQYF	TGCGCCAGCAGCCACTTAACAAGGGACGAGCAGTACTTC
NA	few	12	TRBV6-1	TRBJ1-1	CASKWSGTEAFF	TGTGCCAGCAAGTGGTCGGGAACTGAAGCTTTCTTT
NA	once	13	TRBV5-6	TRBJ1-2	CASSPGQHYGYTF	TGTGCCAGCAGCCCCGGACAGCACTATGGCTACACCTTC
NA	few	17	TRBV2	TRBJ2-1	CASSERQLGISYNEQFF	TGTGCCAGCAGTGAACGACAATTGGGGATCTCCTACAATGAGCAGTTCTTC
TRBD2	NA	16	TRBV20-1	TRBJ2-7	CSASDVGLAGPYEQYF	TGCAGTGCTAGCGACGTGGGACTAGCGGGACCCTACGAGCAGTACTTC
NA	many	13	TRBV7-2	TRBJ1-2	CASSPTLNYGYTF	TGTGCCAGCAGCCCAACACTTAACTATGGCTACACCTTC
TRBD1	few	15	TRBV29-1	TRBJ1-6	CSGLLDREHNSPLHF	TGCAGCGGACTATTAGACAGGGAGCACAATTCACCCCTCCACTTT
NA	few	16	TRBV4-1	TRBJ2-5	CASSHSHRGTQETQYF	TGCGCCAGCAGCCATAGTCATCGAGGGACCCAAGAGACCCAGTACTTC
NA	NA	12	TRBV29-1	TRBJ1-2	CSVEAGSQGYTF	TGCAGCGTTGAAGCGGGTTCGCAAGGCTACACCTTC